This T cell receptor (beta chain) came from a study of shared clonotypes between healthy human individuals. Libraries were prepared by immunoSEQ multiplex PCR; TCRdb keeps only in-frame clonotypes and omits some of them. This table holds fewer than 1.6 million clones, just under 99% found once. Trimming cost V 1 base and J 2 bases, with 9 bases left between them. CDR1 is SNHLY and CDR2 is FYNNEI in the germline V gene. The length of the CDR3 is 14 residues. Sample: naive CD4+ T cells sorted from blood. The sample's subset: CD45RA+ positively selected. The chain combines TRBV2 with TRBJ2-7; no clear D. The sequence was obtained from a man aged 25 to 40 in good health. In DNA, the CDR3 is TGTGCCAGCAGTGAAGGGGTAGTCGCCTACGAGCAGTACTTC. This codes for CASSEGVVAYEQYF.